This T cell receptor (beta chain) is from a study of blood T cell repertoires in COVID-19. This table comes from immunoSEQ multiplex PCR, and its TCRdb copy is limited to in-frame clones, with some not included. The table includes over 60,000 clones, 85% to 90% detected once. The germline V gene encodes CDR1 MNHEY and CDR2 SVGAGI. Trimming took 6 bases from V and 10 from J; bases not matched to a gene: 11. The CDR3 totals 15 residues. The receptor comes from a man between 70 and 80 years old with active or convalescent COVID-19. The sequenced sample was peripheral blood. This chain connects TRBV6-5 to TRBJ1-6; TRBD1 matches at 8 bases. DNA of the CDR3: TGTGCCAGCAGCCACAGGGGGGGGAATTTATCACCCCTCCACTTT. It encodes CASSHRGGNLSPLHF.